This T cell receptor beta chain was captured by sequencing in a study of cytomegalovirus exposure and HLA in healthy donors. Turning to the study itself: The study's early data release held about 85 million unique TCRs from HLA-typed donors. Study outcomes and limitations: There were 150 to 200 TCR beta chains listed as cytomegalovirus-associated. A missense variant in DCLRE1C was later tied to TCR beta V- and J-gene trimming. Apparent HLA restriction characterized most CMV-associated TCR beta chains in a later analysis.

The PCR employed 60 Vbeta primers together with 13 Jbeta primers. The repertoire was sequenced with immunoSEQ multiplex PCR; TCRdb's copy has only in-frame clones and lacks some. The sample consists of about 89,000 clones, roughly 76% of them appearing once. Remarks on this clone: Its specificity is unknown.

CDR3 length equals 11 residues. CDR1 is DFQATT, CDR2 SNEGSKA, per germline (reference sequence). The rearrangement links TRBV20-1 to TRBJ2-7; D is uncertain. The clonotype comes from a male donor in good health and CMV-seronegative. Material: PBMCs. The CDR3 DNA sequence: TGCGCGGCCGCCTACTCCTACGAGCAGTACTTC. Translated: CAAAYSYEQYF.